This T cell receptor (beta chain) was recovered during a study of T-cell reconstitution after alpha-beta-depleted transplantation in children. Unique molecular identifiers featured in how the TCRbeta library was prepared. TCRdb reprocessed the PCR reads with MiXCR, giving one entry per CDR3 protein. The table lists some 290,000 distinct CDR3 sequences, roughly 21% of them singletons. The junction had 6 bases not matched to a gene; V was cut back by 0 bases and J by 2 bases. CDR3 length equals 17 residues. Germline values: CDR1 MGHRA, CDR2 YSYEKL. Findings of the study overall: At the one-year point after transplant, T-cell counts and TCRbeta diversity were found to come mostly from T cells that had been newly produced. Alpha-beta T cells present about two months after transplant were reported to originate from several hundred expanded graft clones. Certain patients had high TCRbeta diversity at day 60, and it came from recipient T cells and thymic progenitors that survived.

This clonotype was seen a few times. Its target is unknown. Here the sequenced sample was PBMCs, mostly from graft donor cells, taken 180 days after TCRalphabeta/CD19-depleted stem cell transplant. V usage is TRBV4-1 and J usage is TRBJ2-7; TRBD2 agrees at 11 bases. The receptor was isolated from a male patient between 10 and 17 years old who had a stem cell transplant for acute lymphoblastic leukemia, so the T cells may come from the graft donor. CDR3 in amino acids: CASSQEPTSGMTYEQYF. The CDR3 bases are TGCGCCAGCAGCCAAGAGCCGACTAGCGGGATGACCTACGAGCAGTACTTC.